This record covers a single T cell receptor (beta chain). The record originates from a study of blood T cells in healthy people across ages. The second PCR ran roughly 6 to 12 cycles with a sample-barcoded 5' primer and J-beta primers. Template switching added a 12-random-nucleotide identifier to every cDNA molecule. TCRdb re-called the 5' RACE reads with MiXCR, one entry per CDR3 protein. This sample has approximately 700,000 distinct CDR3 sequences, with roughly 30% found just once. CDR3 size: 15 residues. Germline V gene data show CDR1 as SGHTA and CDR2 as FQGNSA. The sequenced sample was blood. V and J are TRBV7-2 and TRBJ2-4, with 9 bases matching TRBD2. The end of the DNA fits TRBJ2-7 better, so the J call may be wrong. The clonotype was recovered from a woman aged 80 or older in good health. The CDR3 region has the DNA TGTGCCAGCAGCTCCTTAGGAGCGGGAGGCTACGAGCAGTACTTC. It codes for CASSSLGAGGYEQYF.